Listed below are T cell receptor beta chains from one sample, sequenced in a study of cytomegalovirus exposure and HLA in healthy donors. Method: immunoSEQ multiplex PCR; TCRdb's copy keeps in-frame clones and lacks some. The data show over 200,000 clones, roughly 82% seen once. The source material was PBMCs. These receptors came from a man aged 35 to 55 in good health and CMV-seropositive. Each CDR3 is given with its conserved first and last residue. D genes are given only for firm matches. Part of the rows lack a size; the others show once, few, many or a class for expanded clones.

j_gene | v_gene | d_gene | len | abundance | CDR3nt | CDR3aa
TRBJ2-1 | TRBV7-3 | TRBD2 | 15 | . | TGTGCCAGCAGCTTTCTAGCGGGCTCCTACAATGAGCAGTTCTTC | CASSFLAGSYNEQFF
TRBJ2-3 | TRBV4-2 | TRBD2 | 15 | few | TGTGCCAGCAGCCAAGATATGGGGAGCGGGACTACGCAGTATTTT | CASSQDMGSGTTQYF
TRBJ1-1 | TRBV6-1 | . | 13 | . | TGTGCCAGCAGATTAGGTGGGCAGTCTGAAGCTTTCTTT | CASRLGGQSEAFF
TRBJ1-1 | TRBV11-3 | . | 17 | . | TGTGCCAGCAGCTTAGGGGGGTGGGGGCGCGTAGACACTGAAGCTTTCTTT | CASSLGGWGRVDTEAFF
TRBJ2-2 | TRBV19 | TRBD2 | 14 | . | TGTGCCAGTAAGACTAGCGATCGCACCGGGGAGCTGTTTTTT | CASKTSDRTGELFF
TRBJ2-5 | TRBV2 | TRBD2 | 15 | few | TGTGCTATAGCAGTGAGCGGGAGGGCCCTAGAGACCCAGTACTTC | CAIAVSGRALETQYF
TRBJ2-3 | TRBV5-1 | . | 15 | . | TGCGCCAGCAGCCTGGGACTTATTGAGACAGATACGCAGTATTTT | CASSLGLIETDTQYF
TRBJ2-2 | TRBV5-5 | . | 15 | few | TGTGCCAGCAGCTTGTCCACTCGGACAGCCGGGGAGCTGTTTTTT | CASSLSTRTAGELFF
TRBJ1-6 | TRBV6-5 | TRBD1 | 14 | . | TGTGCCAGCAGACAGGACAGGAGGGAATCACCCCTCCACTTT | CASRQDRRESPLHF
TRBJ2-1 | TRBV29-1 | TRBD2 | 13 | . | TGCAGCGTTCGGGAGGACTCCTACAATGAGCAGTTCTTC | CSVREDSYNEQFF
TRBJ2-5 | TRBV9 | TRBD1 | 14 | . | TGTGCCAGCAGCGTAGGGGACAGGGGAGAGACCCAGTACTTC | CASSVGDRGETQYF
TRBJ1-4 | TRBV27 | . | 14 | . | TGTGCCAGCAGCCTCAGGGATACTAATGAAAAACTGTTTTTT | CASSLRDTNEKLFF
TRBJ2-1 | TRBV4-1 | TRBD2 | 16 | once | TGCGCCAGCAGCCAAGTTCCCGGGTGGGGAGGGAATGAGCAGTTCTTC | CASSQVPGWGGNEQFF
TRBJ1-2 | TRBV18 | . | 13 | few | TGTGCCAGCTCACCTGGCTCTAACTATGGCTACACCTTC | CASSPGSNYGYTF
TRBJ2-7 | TRBV7-9 | . | 15 | . | TGTTCCAGCAGCTTATCGGGACTCCTTGCCTACGAGCAGTACTTC | CSSSLSGLLAYEQYF
TRBJ2-7 | TRBV21-1 | . | 15 | . | TGTGCCAGCAGCTCTCAAGACTTGCGAGCCTACGAGCAGTACTTC | CASSSQDLRAYEQYF
TRBJ1-5 | TRBV5-4 | . | 14 | . | TGTGCCAGCAGCTTAATGGCGGGAAAAGGGCCCCAGCATTTT | CASSLMAGKGPQHF
TRBJ2-2 | TRBV4-1 | TRBD2 | 16 | . | TGCGCCAGCAGCCCGACTGGCGGGAGAGGGACCGGGGAGCTGTTTTTT | CASSPTGGRGTGELFF
TRBJ2-7 | TRBV19 | TRBD2 | 14 | . | TGTGCCAGTAGTAGGGCTAGCGGACGCTACGAGCAGTACTTC | CASSRASGRYEQYF
TRBJ2-7 | TRBV7-9 | . | 12 | . | TGTGCCAGCAGCCCCCGACTGAGCGAGCAGTACTTC | CASSPRLSEQYF
TRBJ2-5 | TRBV6-5 | TRBD2 | 15 | . | TGTGCCAGCAGTTACTCGGTAGCGGGAGTAGGGACCCAGTACTTC | CASSYSVAGVGTQYF
TRBJ2-5 | TRBV5-1 | . | 15 | . | TGCGCCAGCAGCTTGGGGCAGATGTACCAAGAGACCCAGTACTTC | CASSLGQMYQETQYF
TRBJ1-2 | TRBV6-5 | . | 16 | . | TGTGCCAGCAGTTACTCGTTAGCACAGGGTTGGGATGGCTACACCTTC | CASSYSLAQGWDGYTF
TRBJ2-1 | TRBV27 | . | 13 | . | TGTGCCAGCAGTTTGGACAATGGCAATGAGCAGTTCTTC | CASSLDNGNEQFF
TRBJ1-5 | TRBV7-2 | TRBD1 | 15 | . | TGTGCCAGCAGCCATCCGGGGACAGGGGCTCAGCCCCAGCATTTT | CASSHPGTGAQPQHF
TRBJ1-5 | TRBV27 | TRBD1 | 17 | once | TGTGCCAGCAGTTTACGTGGGGTGGGGACAGTCAATCAGCCCCAGCATTTT | CASSLRGVGTVNQPQHF
TRBJ1-1 | TRBV6-5 | . | 13 | . | TGTGCCAGCACCGTCGACACCATCACTGAAGCTTTCTTT | CASTVDTITEAFF
TRBJ2-3 | TRBV6-5 | . | 10 | . | TGTGCCAGCACCGGAGATACGCAGTATTTT | CASTGDTQYF
TRBJ2-7 | TRBV4-1 | TRBD2 | 17 | . | TGCGCCAGCAGCCAAGATCCAGTAGCGGGGAGTGACTACGAGCAGTACTTC | CASSQDPVAGSDYEQYF
TRBJ2-1 | TRBV10-2 | TRBD1 | 19 | . | TGCGCCAGCAGAGCCAGGGTATTCCAGGGGGCCCTAAGCTACAATGAGCAGTTCTTC | CASRARVFQGALSYNEQFF
TRBJ1-1 | TRBV19 | . | 17 | . | TGTGCCAGTACCCTTATGACAGACACCTTTATGAACACTGAAGCTTTCTTT | CASTLMTDTFMNTEAFF
TRBJ2-7 | TRBV9 | . | 16 | . | TGTGCCAGCAGCGTAGCCGGGGTATCGGATGGCTACGAGCAGTACTTC | CASSVAGVSDGYEQYF
TRBJ1-2 | TRBV10-2 | . | 15 | . | TGCGCCAGCAGTGAGTCGATTCCGACAATGAGAGGCTACACCTTC | CASSESIPTMRGYTF
TRBJ2-1 | TRBV10-2 | TRBD2 | 14 | . | TGCGCCAGCAGTGAGTCTGCGGGAGGAAGGGAGCAGTTCTTC | CASSESAGGREQFF
TRBJ1-2 | TRBV7-9 | . | 17 | . | TGTGCCAGCAGCCCTAGCGCAGGGAACCTACACCTCTATGGCTACACCTTC | CASSPSAGNLHLYGYTF
TRBJ2-5 | TRBV5-1 | . | 14 | . | TGCGCCAGCAGTCGGGGGACAGCGGACGAGACCCAGTACTTC | CASSRGTADETQYF
TRBJ2-6 | TRBV10-2 | . | 15 | . | TGCGCCAGCAGTGAGTCCGTTCCTGGGGCCAACGTCCTGACTTTC | CASSESVPGANVLTF
TRBJ2-7 | TRBV2 | TRBD2 | 15 | . | TGTGCCAGCAATGTACCGGGACTAGCGGGAGACGAGCAGTACTTC | CASNVPGLAGDEQYF
TRBJ2-3 | TRBV18 | . | 13 | . | TGTGCCAGCTCACCCCTAGGTGGTAAGGCGCAGTATTTT | CASSPLGGKAQYF
TRBJ2-7 | TRBV5-1 | . | 15 | . | TGCGCCAGCAGCTTGGCGGGGCAGGGGTGGAACGAGCAGTACTTC | CASSLAGQGWNEQYF
TRBJ1-4 | TRBV5-6 | . | 16 | . | TGTGCCAGCAGCTTGGGGGCCCAGGCAACTAATGAAAAACTGTTTTTT | CASSLGAQATNEKLFF
TRBJ2-1 | TRBV27 | . | 16 | . | TGTGCCAGCAGTTTAAGACAGCGAAGCTCCTACAATGAGCAGTTCTTC | CASSLRQRSSYNEQFF
TRBJ2-7 | TRBV14 | TRBD1 | 17 | . | TGTGCCAGCAGCCAAGATCAAACACGGACAGGGCGAGACGAGCAGTACTTC | CASSQDQTRTGRDEQYF
TRBJ1-1 | TRBV10-3 | TRBD1 | 14 | . | TGTGCCATCACCGTCGGACAGGGGGGGACTGAAGCTTTCTTT | CAITVGQGGTEAFF
TRBJ1-1 | TRBV4-2 | . | 12 | . | TGTGCCAGCAGCCAGGGGGGATTTGAAGCTTTCTTT | CASSQGGFEAFF
TRBJ2-5 | TRBV6-6 | . | 16 | few | TGTGCCAGCAGCCCCCCCCCGCCAGCGGATCAAGAGACCCAGTACTTC | CASSPPPPADQETQYF
TRBJ2-5 | TRBV7-8 | TRBD1 | 14 | . | TGTGCCAGCAGCCGCTGGACAGGGGAAGAGACCCAGTACTTC | CASSRWTGEETQYF
TRBJ1-4 | TRBV5-4 | . | 16 | once | TGTGCCAGCAGCCCACCCTTACAGGGTTTTAGCGAAAAACTGTTTTTT | CASSPPLQGFSEKLFF
TRBJ1-4 | TRBV28 | . | 10 | . | TGTGCCAGCGGACAACAGAGTAGTTTTTTT | CASGQQSSFF
TRBJ2-1 | TRBV7-9 | TRBD2 | 15 | . | TGTGCCAGCAGCCCTAGTTCAGGACTAGCGATTGAGCAGTTCTTC | CASSPSSGLAIEQFF
TRBJ2-5 | TRBV2 | TRBD1 | 13 | . | TGTGCCGGAGGGACAGGGGGCGAAGAGACCCAGTACTTC | CAGGTGGEETQYF
TRBJ2-2 | TRBV9 | . | 15 | . | TGTGCCAGCAGCGTAAAGGGGAAGAGCACCGGGGAGCTGTTTTTT | CASSVKGKSTGELFF
TRBJ1-3 | TRBV2 | . | 13 | once | TGTGCCAGCACAGGGTCGGCTGGAAACACCATATATTTT | CASTGSAGNTIYF
TRBJ2-6 | TRBV7-2 | . | 14 | . | TGTGCCAGCAGCTTCTCAGGTGGGGCCAACGTCCTGACTTTC | CASSFSGGANVLTF